This record looks at one T cell receptor beta chain sequence and its context. The data derive from a study of identical twins. Only healthy Caucasians were included as donors. Trimming took off 0 bases at V and 1 base at J, with 8 bases between the two ends. Per the germline V gene, CDR1 is LGHDT and CDR2 is YNNKEL (reference sequence). This CDR3 contains 15 residues. Template switching, a step in the protocol, added a universal primer site, and cDNA carried unique molecular identifiers. TCRdb analysed the 5' RACE reads with MiXCR anew, one entry per CDR3 protein. This sample has 250,000 or so distinct CDR3 sequences, with about 7% found just once. These same data were also listed under a study on yellow fever vaccine responses in identical twins.

Sequencing input: memory (CD45RO+) T cells sorted from blood. The receptor was isolated from a woman younger than 30 in good health. The chain is built from TRBV3-1 and TRBJ2-3; D unclear. CDR3 sequence reads: CASSQESLGTDTQYF. DNA of the CDR3: TGTGCCAGCAGCCAAGAATCCCTAGGCACAGATACGCAGTATTTT.